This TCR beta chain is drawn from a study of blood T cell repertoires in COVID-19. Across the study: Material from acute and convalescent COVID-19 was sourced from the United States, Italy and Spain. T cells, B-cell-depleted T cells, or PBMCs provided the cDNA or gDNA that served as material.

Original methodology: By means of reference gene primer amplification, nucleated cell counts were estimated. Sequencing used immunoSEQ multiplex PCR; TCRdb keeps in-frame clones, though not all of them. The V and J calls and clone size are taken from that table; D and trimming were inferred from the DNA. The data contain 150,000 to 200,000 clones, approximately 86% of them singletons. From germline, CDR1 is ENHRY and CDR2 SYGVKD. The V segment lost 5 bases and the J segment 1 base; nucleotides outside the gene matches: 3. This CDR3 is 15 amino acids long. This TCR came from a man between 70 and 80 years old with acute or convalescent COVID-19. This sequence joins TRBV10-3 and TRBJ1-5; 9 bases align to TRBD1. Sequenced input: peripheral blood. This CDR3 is CAISPGQGSNQPQHF. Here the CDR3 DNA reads TGTGCCATCAGTCCGGGACAGGGAAGCAATCAGCCCCAGCATTTT.